What follows is one TCR beta chain and its context. As yet, its antigen is unknown. The data were obtained in a study of CD8+ T cells in alopecia areata. General observations from the study: Among the 100 top clones, expanded CD8+ clones, like scalp clonality, were significantly decreased by tofacitinib. Having one nonresponder leaves uncertain how baseline CD8+ expansion relates to response.

The ends were cut back, 0 bases at V and 0 bases at J, with 0 bases in the middle. Germline loops: CDR1 WSHSY, CDR2 SAAADI. This CDR3 has 12 amino acids. Treatment indicated: oral pan-JAK inhibitor, 5-10 mg twice daily. RNA extraction was followed by reverse transcription into cDNA, which acted as the sequencing template. Sequenced by immunoSEQ multiplex PCR; TCRdb stores in-frame clones only, minus some. This sample yields about 180,000 clones, of which about 48% are seen a single time; 10% to 12% belongs to the top ten. The specimen was CD8+ T cells sorted from blood, collected at week 24, from a patient treated with tofacitinib. The rearrangement links TRBV10-2 to TRBJ2-7; no reliable D call. This TCR was recovered from a human donor with alopecia areata. The DNA of the CDR3 is TGCGCCAGCAGTGAGTCCTCCTACGAGCAGTACTTC. Protein sequence: CASSESSYEQYF.